Described below is a single TCR beta chain sequence and its context. In the source study's methods: Nucleated cell counts were estimated from reference gene primer amplification. Produced via immunoSEQ multiplex PCR; TCRdb's table is partial and in-frame only. V and J calls and clone size are copied from that table; D and trimming were computed from the DNA. The sample holds 400,000 to 550,000 clones, roughly 87% seen once. In assigning cohorts, the study relied on participant-reported clinical history. The sample belongs to a study of blood T cell repertoires in COVID-19. At the level of the study: Sites in the United States, Italy and Spain provided acute and convalescent COVID-19 samples. In each case, the material was cDNA or gDNA derived from T cells, B-cell-depleted T cells, or PBMCs.

Sequencing was done on a sample of PBMCs or T cells enriched from blood (not recorded which). This receptor was identified in a woman under 30 with acute COVID-19.

The CDR3 protein is CASSEGGRETQYF. Here the CDR3 DNA reads TGTGCCAGCAGTGAGGGGGGGAGGGAGACCCAGTACTTC. The chain combines TRBV6-1 with TRBJ2-5, with TRBD2 matching over 7 bases. CDR1 MNHNS and CDR2 SASEGT come from the germline V gene. The CDR3 contains 13 residues. Trimming at V came to 3 bases and at J to 5 bases, leaving 3 bases not matched to a gene.